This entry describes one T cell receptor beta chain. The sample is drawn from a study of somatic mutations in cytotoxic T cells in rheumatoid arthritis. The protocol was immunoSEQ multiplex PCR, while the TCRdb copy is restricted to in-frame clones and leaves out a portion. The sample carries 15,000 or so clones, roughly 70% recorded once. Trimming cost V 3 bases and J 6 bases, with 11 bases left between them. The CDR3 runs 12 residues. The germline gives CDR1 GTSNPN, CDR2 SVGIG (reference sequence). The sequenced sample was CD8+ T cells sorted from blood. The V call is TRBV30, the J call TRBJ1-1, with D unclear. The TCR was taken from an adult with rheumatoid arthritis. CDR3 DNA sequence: TGTGCCTGGAGCCGCGCGATGGCTGAAGCTTTCTTT. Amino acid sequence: CAWSRAMAEAFF.